This section outlines one T cell receptor beta chain sequence together with its context. Its specificity is not known. The data stem from a study of T cells in localized non-small cell lung cancer. Notes on the study in general: Sequencing involved a lone tumor region, leaving heterogeneity possible.

V was clipped by 2 bases and J by 1 base, with 12 bases between them. The CDR3 consists of 16 residues. CDR1 and CDR2 (germline): MRHNA, SNTAGT. Here immunoSEQ multiplex PCR was the method, and the copy in TCRdb shows in-frame clones only, minus some. Among around 50,000 clones listed, approximately 90% were seen once. This sample comprised peripheral blood, obtained before any cancer treatment. The receptor was isolated from a woman aged 35 to 69 with stage I lung adenocarcinoma. The rearrangement links TRBV6-4 to TRBJ2-1; D gene uncertain. The CDR3 nucleotides are TGTGCCAGCAGTGACCACACTCATACATCCTACAATGAGCAGTTCTTC. Protein: CASSDHTHTSYNEQFF.